The T cell receptor beta chain described here comes from a study of CD8 T cells in Susac syndrome. Germline V CDR1 and CDR2: PRHDT, FYEKMQ (reference sequence). V lost 2 bases and J 5 bases, leaving 12 bases between the germline ends. The CDR3 consists of 14 residues. The authors reverse transcribed roughly 0.5 to 1 ug RNA with random hexamers. TCRdb itself ran the immunoSEQ multiplex PCR reads through MiXCR, one entry per CDR3 protein. This table has about 130,000 distinct CDR3 sequences, around 94% appearing once. The sample comprised CD8+ T cells from PBMCs. The sequence was collected from a human donor with Susac syndrome. The J gene is TRBJ2-5, the V gene TRBV13, with D possibly called TRBD1 or TRBD2 (6 bases each). The CDR3 region is CASSLKGGGETQYF. The CDR3 DNA reads as TGTGCCAGCAGCTTAAAGGGGGGTGGGGAGACCCAGTACTTC.